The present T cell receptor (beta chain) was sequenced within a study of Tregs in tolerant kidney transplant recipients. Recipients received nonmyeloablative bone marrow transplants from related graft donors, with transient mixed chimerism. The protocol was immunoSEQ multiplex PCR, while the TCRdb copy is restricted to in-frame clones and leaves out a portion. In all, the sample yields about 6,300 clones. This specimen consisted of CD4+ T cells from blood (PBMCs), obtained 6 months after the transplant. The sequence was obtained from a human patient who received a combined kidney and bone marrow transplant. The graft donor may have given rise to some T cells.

The sequenced CDR3 bases are TGTGCCAGCAGCCCCCAACCCAGCGGGACCAGCACAGATACG. Translating gives CASSPQPSGTSTDT. The full CDR3 is CASSPQPSGTSTDTQYF. The rearrangement links TRBV4-2 to TRBJ2-3; TRBD2 agrees at 7 bases. The missing CDR3 end, 3 residues past where the read stops, is filled in from the germline J gene. This CDR3 spans 17 amino acids. CDR1 is LGHNA, CDR2 YNFKEQ, per germline. The V segment lost 4 bases and the J segment 0 bases; nucleotides outside the gene matches: 10.